Below are 27 T cell receptor beta chains sequenced from a single sample in a study of blood T cell repertoires in COVID-19. Generated by immunoSEQ multiplex PCR, the TCRdb table keeps only in-frame clones and is missing some. This table has approximately 120,000 clones, approximately 80% appearing once. Sequenced sample: peripheral blood. These receptors all come from a human donor in a cohort sampled during active COVID-19.

The rearrangement links TRBV6-1 to TRBJ2-1; 9 bases match TRBD2. The V gene end was trimmed by 0 bases and the J gene end by 1 base; junction bases not matched to a gene: 10. The germline V gene has CDR1 MNHNS and CDR2 SASEGT. The CDR3 totals 19 residues. The CDR3 sequence: CASSEARGRAFVSYNEQFF. CDR3 coding DNA: TGTGCCAGCAGTGAAGCGCGCGGGAGGGCCTTCGTTTCCTACAATGAGCAGTTCTTC.

In its sample, this clone was seen a few times. The rearrangement links TRBV7-8 to TRBJ2-7, with 10 bases lining up with TRBD2. Germline values: CDR1 SGHVS, CDR2 FQNEAQ. This CDR3 spans 16 amino acids. J was trimmed by 0 bases and V by 4 bases; bases with no gene match: 6. The chain's CDR3 is CASSSGLAGDSYEQYF. The CDR3 coding sequence is TGTGCCAGCAGCTCGGGGCTAGCGGGAGACTCCTACGAGCAGTACTTC.

The chain uses TRBV5-5 and TRBJ1-4; 7 bases are a match to TRBD1. CDR1 and CDR2 from the germline V gene are SGHKS and YYEKEE (reference sequence). Trimming at V came to 4 bases and at J to 8 bases, leaving 5 bases not matched to a gene. The CDR3 sequence is 13 residues long. CDR3 amino acids: CASSLGGREKLFF. The CDR3 DNA sequence: TGTGCCAGCAGCCTAGGGGGCCGGGAAAAACTGTTTTTT.

This CDR3 is CASSVSVDQPQHF. CDR3 coding DNA: TGTGCCAGCAGCGTCTCGGTGGATCAGCCCCAGCATTTT. The genes are TRBV11-2 and TRBJ1-5; D ambiguous. The germline V gene has CDR1 SGHAT and CDR2 FQNNGV. This CDR3 comprises 13 residues. Trimming left V 5 bases short and J 5 bases short, with 10 bases between.

The V and J genes are TRBV11-2 and TRBJ1-5; D is unresolved. The CDR3 loop spans 13 amino acids. The V and J ends lost 5 bases and 0 bases respectively, with 5 bases between them. Germline V gene lookup returns CDR1 SGHAT and CDR2 FQNNGV. The CDR3 here is CASSLYSNQPQHF. CDR3 coding DNA: TGTGCCAGCAGCCTCTATAGCAATCAGCCCCAGCATTTT.

J is TRBJ2-3 and V is TRBV19, with 8 bases lining up with TRBD1. The V and J ends lost 5 bases and 1 base, in that order; junction bases with no gene match: 5. The length of the CDR3 is 15 residues. The V gene's germline CDR1 is LNHDA and CDR2 SQIVND (reference sequence). The CDR3 coding sequence is TGTGCCAGTAGTCCCCGGGACAGGCGCACAGATACGCAGTATTTT. It translates to CASSPRDRRTDTQYF.

This clone was recorded once. The chain uses TRBV24-1 and TRBJ1-2, with D hard to call. CDR1 and CDR2 from the germline V gene are KGHDR and SFDVKD. Trimming stripped 5 bases from V and 6 bases from J, with 12 bases between. CDR3 length: 13 amino acids. CDR3 amino acids: CATSGGGVDGYTF. The CDR3 nucleotides read TGTGCCACCAGTGGTGGCGGGGTAGATGGCTACACCTTC.

The chain recombines TRBV15 with TRBJ1-2; 8 nucleotides line up with TRBD1. V trimming: 7 bases; J trimming: 4 bases; junction bases outside the gene matches: 5. The CDR3 covers 13 residues. Germline V gene sequence: CDR1 LNHNV, CDR2 YYDKDF (reference sequence). CDR3 nucleotides: TGTGCCACCACCCGACAGGGGAGCTATGGCTACACCTTC. This gives the protein CATTRQGSYGYTF.

The chain has TRBV30 and TRBJ2-1, with D hard to call. Germline assignment: CDR1 GTSNPN and CDR2 SVGIG (reference sequence). The V gene lost 2 bases and the J gene lost 2 bases, with 10 bases spanning the gap. The CDR3 totals 14 residues. Written as DNA, the CDR3 is TGTGCCTGGAGTAAATCCACGGCCTACAATGAGCAGTTCTTC. This gives the protein CAWSKSTAYNEQFF.

The chain carries TRBV9 and TRBJ2-1, with 9 positions matching TRBD2. V was clipped by 0 bases and J by 1 base; unmatched bases: 11. Germline CDR1 is SGDLS and CDR2 is YYNGEE. The CDR3 runs 19 residues. The CDR3 DNA is TGTGCCAGCAGCGTAGTAGCGGGAGAAGGAACGGGGTCCTACAATGAGCAGTTCTTC. As protein: CASSVVAGEGTGSYNEQFF.

The chain is built from TRBV7-6 and TRBJ2-5; D gene unclear. The V gene lost 1 base and the J gene lost 4 bases, with 4 bases spanning the gap. The CDR3 covers 12 residues. The germline CDR1 and CDR2 sequences are SGHVS and FNYEAQ. The CDR3: CASSLGLETQYF. In DNA, the CDR3 is TGTGCCAGCAGCTTAGGGCTAGAGACCCAGTACTTC. The entire variable domain, with the rest obtained from reference TRBV7-6 and TRBJ2-5, is as follows: GAGVSQSPRYKVTKRGQDVALRCDPISGHVSLYWYRQALGQGPEFLTYFNYEAQQDKSGLPNDRFSAERPEGSISTLTIQRTEQRDSAMYRCASSLGLETQYFGPGTRLLVL.

The chain has TRBV29-1 and TRBJ1-2; perhaps TRBD1 as D (5 bases). V gave up 4 bases and J gave up 5 bases, with 8 bases separating them. The CDR3 contains 11 residues. Germline V gene data show CDR1 as SQVTM and CDR2 as ANQGSEA. CDR3 amino acids: CSVVRGYGYTF. The CDR3 DNA reads as TGCAGCGTTGTTAGGGGTTATGGCTACACCTTC.

V and J are TRBV6-6 and TRBJ2-2, with TRBD1 matching 9 bases. CDR3 length: 13 amino acids. V shed 7 bases, J shed 6 bases, and the junction held 3 bases outside the gene matches. Germline V gene data show CDR1 as MNHNY and CDR2 as SVGAGI (reference sequence). The CDR3 DNA follows: TGTGCCAGCACCTGGGACAGGGCCGGGGAGCTGTTTTTT. Amino acid sequence: CASTWDRAGELFF.

The CDR3 region has the DNA TGTGCCAGCAGCCTCTCCCCTTCTAGCGGGGTTGGGGATACGCAGTATTTT. Translating it yields CASSLSPSSGVGDTQYF. This rearrangement joins TRBV28 to TRBJ2-3; 9 bases fit TRBD2. CDR1 is MDHEN, CDR2 SYDVKM, per germline. The CDR3 contains 17 residues. Trimming at V came to 6 bases and at J to 6 bases, leaving 16 bases not matched to a gene.

The chain recombines TRBV6-5 with TRBJ1-1; a possible D gene is TRBD1 (5 bases). The CDR3 length is 13 residues. The V end was cut by 2 bases, the J end by 8 bases, with 12 bases between. Germline lookup yields CDR1 MNHEY and CDR2 SVGAGI. The CDR3 reads CASSYRGGSEAFF. The CDR3 DNA reads as TGTGCCAGCAGTTACCGGGGGGGGAGCGAAGCTTTCTTT.

This clone has only a few counts. The chain recombines TRBV9 with TRBJ1-1, with D tentatively TRBD1 (6 bases). The V gene lost 3 bases and the J gene lost 0 bases, with 9 bases spanning the gap. The V gene's germline CDR1 is SGDLS and CDR2 YYNGEE. CDR3 size: 14 residues. The CDR3 DNA follows: TGTGCCAGCAGCGCGGACAGATTGAACACTGAAGCTTTCTTT. As protein: CASSADRLNTEAFF.

V usage is TRBV7-3 and J usage is TRBJ2-6; the match to TRBD1 covers 9 bases. Germline CDR1 is SGHTA and CDR2 is FQGTGA. The CDR3 sequence is 17 residues long. V shed 5 bases, J shed 0 bases, and the junction held 5 bases outside the gene matches. DNA for the CDR3: TGTGCCAGCAGCCCGGGACAGGGTAACTCTGGGGCCAACGTCCTGACTTTC. Amino acid sequence: CASSPGQGNSGANVLTF. The variable domain in full, with the rest retrieved from reference TRBV7-3 and TRBJ2-6, is GAGVSQTPSNKVTEKGKYVELRCDPISGHTALYWYRQSLGQGPEFLIYFQGTGAADDSGLPNDRFFAVRPEGSVSTLKIQRTERGDSAVYLCASSPGQGNSGANVLTFGAGSRLTVL.

The genes are TRBV7-9 and TRBJ2-1, with 10 bases that match TRBD2. V lost 2 bases, J lost 8 bases, and 3 bases stayed unmatched. Germline CDR1 and CDR2: SEHNR and FQNEAQ (reference sequence). The CDR3 loop spans 14 amino acids. This CDR3 is CASSLLAGVYEQFF. CDR3 in DNA: TGTGCCAGCAGCTTACTAGCGGGAGTGTATGAGCAGTTCTTC.

This chain joins TRBV4-1 and TRBJ2-3, with D unresolved. CDR1 is MGHRA, CDR2 YSYEKL, per germline. The CDR3 extends over 15 amino acids. The germline V and J ends were trimmed by 0 bases and 7 bases, with 14 bases remaining between them. CDR3 nucleotides: TGCGCCAGCAGCCAAGAATGGTCTACCCTAAATACGCAGTATTTT. This encodes CASSQEWSTLNTQYF.

This clone came up once. The rearrangement links TRBV28 to TRBJ2-6; D is undetermined. CDR3 size: 16 residues. Trimming stripped 6 bases from V and 1 base from J, with 13 bases between. Germline V gene data show CDR1 as MDHEN and CDR2 as SYDVKM. The CDR3 loop reads CASSSHWSSGANVLTF. The DNA of the CDR3 is TGTGCCAGCAGCTCTCATTGGAGTTCTGGGGCCAACGTCCTGACTTTC.

This chain links TRBV30 with TRBJ1-4; D possibly corresponds to TRBD1 (5 bases). Germline V gives CDR1 GTSNPN, CDR2 SVGIG (reference sequence). The V and J ends lost 2 bases and 5 bases respectively, with 9 bases between them. This CDR3 has 13 amino acids. The CDR3 loop is CAWSKNRNEKLFF. CDR3 coding DNA: TGTGCCTGGAGTAAAAACAGGAATGAAAAACTGTTTTTT.

The chain links TRBV7-2 to TRBJ2-3; D is ambiguous. Trimming removed 3 bases from V and 0 bases from J, with 7 bases in between. The CDR3 covers 14 residues. CDR1 is SGHTA, CDR2 FQGNSA, per germline. The CDR3 here is CASSFFSSTDTQYF. CDR3 nucleotides: TGTGCCAGCAGCTTTTTTTCAAGCACAGATACGCAGTATTTT.

This clone has more than one count but fewer than ten. The chain couples TRBV2 to TRBJ2-7, with TRBD1 as a possible D gene (5 bases). CDR3 length equals 14 residues. The germline CDR1 and CDR2 sequences are SNHLY and FYNNEI. The V end lost 3 bases, the J end lost 2 bases, and 11 bases lay between the germline ends. The CDR3 spells CASSEWAGTYEQYF. CDR3 DNA: TGTGCCAGCAGTGAGTGGGCAGGGACCTACGAGCAGTACTTC.

V and J are TRBV29-1 and TRBJ2-7; TRBD2 matches 8 bases. V lost 4 bases, J lost 6 bases, and 11 bases stayed unmatched. The CDR3 has 14 amino acids. CDR1 is SQVTM, CDR2 ANQGSEA, per germline. The CDR3 is CSVGGAGGLSEQYF. CDR3 in DNA: TGCAGCGTTGGCGGGGCGGGGGGCCTATCCGAGCAGTACTTC.

V is TRBV27 and J is TRBJ1-2, with 7 bases that match TRBD1. Germline values: CDR1 MNHEY, CDR2 SMNVEV (reference sequence). With 5 bases clipped from V and 8 bases from J, the junction kept 8 bases outside the gene matches. CDR3 length: 13 amino acids. As DNA, the CDR3 is TGTGCCAGCAGTGACAGGGCCGTGGAGGGCTACACCTTC. Translating it yields CASSDRAVEGYTF.

The chain links TRBV12-3 or TRBV12-4 to TRBJ1-1; D is uncertain. The CDR3 runs to 13 residues. Trimming left V 3 bases short and J 8 bases short, with 13 bases between. The CDR3 reads CASSFSRVSEAFF. The CDR3 nucleotides read TGTGCCAGCAGTTTCTCAAGAGTCTCGGAAGCTTTCTTT.

The rearrangement joins TRBV27 to TRBJ1-2, with D unclear. Germline V lookup: CDR1 MNHEY, CDR2 SMNVEV (reference sequence). The V and J ends lost 2 bases and 2 bases respectively, with 6 bases between them. The CDR3 has 13 residues. The CDR3 DNA reads as TGTGCCAGCAGTTTAAGGGAGAACTATGGCTACACCTTC. This translates into CASSLRENYGYTF.